Sequencing of this TCR beta chain was carried out in a study of shared clonotypes between healthy human individuals. To note about this clone: Its antigen is currently unknown. At one boundary the junction diverges from the germline segment, which might be a read error.

The study, taken as a whole, reports: Sharing of clonotypes among donors was expected to vary with sequencing depth. The study generally estimated greater richness for naive than memory subsets. For sorted subsets, rarefaction showed incomplete sequencing despite large depth.

Participating donors were healthy, HIV-negative adults free of recent acute infections or vaccinations. The assay was immunoSEQ multiplex PCR, and TCRdb's table has in-frame clones only and misses some. The sample yields some 2.3 million clones, approximately 93% seen once. The V gene's germline CDR1 is MNHNS and CDR2 SASEGT. This CDR3 has 9 residues. This receptor was obtained from a man aged 18 to 29 in good health. Some clones in this sample may be carry-over from other donors' samples. Sequences were obtained from naive CD4+ T cells from PBMCs. The subset: CD45RA+ positively selected. The V and J genes are TRBV6-1 and TRBJ2-7; D unresolved. The CDR3 is CASGRTIHF. The CDR3 DNA reads TGTGCCAGCGGTCGGACGATCCACTTC.